Below, one TCR beta chain is given with its context. Its specificity is unknown. Naive CD8 cells comprised CD45RO-negative, CCR7-positively selected cells, excluding terminally differentiated effector memory CD45RA+ cells. V lost 7 bases, J lost 8 bases, and 14 bases lay in between. The CDR3 consists of 12 residues. Germline CDR1 MDHEN, CDR2 SYDVKM. Method: immunoSEQ multiplex PCR; TCRdb's copy keeps in-frame clones and lacks some. The sample shows about 2 million clones, about 95% of them seen only once. This record belongs to a study of shared clonotypes between healthy human individuals. Study in general: Per donor, three plates held CD4 naive cells, three held CD4 memory, two held CD8 naive and one held CD8 memory.

Study-level points and caveats: Sampling involved blood alone; tissue repertoires likely differ. Naive CD4 clonotype sharing across four donors was 4.5% to 6%. Richness estimates generally favored naive over memory subsets.

The sequenced sample was naive CD8+ T cells sorted from blood. This TCR came from a man between 18 and 29 years old in good health. The V gene is TRBV28, the J gene TRBJ2-5; maybe TRBD1 (5 bases). CDR3 loop: CASKSQGTTQYF. The CDR3, as DNA: TGTGCCAGCAAATCGCAGGGAACCACCCAGTACTTC.